This TCR beta chain came from a study of T cells in Graves' hyperthyroidism and ophthalmopathy. TCR beta CDR3 regions were amplified from RNA transcripts. Carried out on the TCR CDR3, a first-round RT-PCR used the HTBI primer set. One entry per CDR3 protein results from TCRdb running MiXCR on the multiplex PCR reads. The sample includes 300,000 to 450,000 distinct CDR3 sequences, around 14% seen only once; the top ten take 25% to 35%. Ten or more counts support this clonotype. Its antigen is not known. Points from the study as a whole: Most thyroid clonotypes expanded above 0.001 were also detected in blood.

The V end was cut by 4 bases, the J end by 2 bases, with 6 bases between. The germline V gene has CDR1 SGHRS and CDR2 YFSETQ. There are 12 residues in the CDR3. This chain joins TRBV5-1 and TRBJ1-2, with D uncertain. Sample: blood. The receptor's source is a young woman with Graves' hyperthyroidism that later progressed to Graves' ophthalmopathy. CDR3 nucleotide sequence: TGCGCCAGCAGCGAAACCAACTATGGCTACACCTTC. Its protein is CASSETNYGYTF.